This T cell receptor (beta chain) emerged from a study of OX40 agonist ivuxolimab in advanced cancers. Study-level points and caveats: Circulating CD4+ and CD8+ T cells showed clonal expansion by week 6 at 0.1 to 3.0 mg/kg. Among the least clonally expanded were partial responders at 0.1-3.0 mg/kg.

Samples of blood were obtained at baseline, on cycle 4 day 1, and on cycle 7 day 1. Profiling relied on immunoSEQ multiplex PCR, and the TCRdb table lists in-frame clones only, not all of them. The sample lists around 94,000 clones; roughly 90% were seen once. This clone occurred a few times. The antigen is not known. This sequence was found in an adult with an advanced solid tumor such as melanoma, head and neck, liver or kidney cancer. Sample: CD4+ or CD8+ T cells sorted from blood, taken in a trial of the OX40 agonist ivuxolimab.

CDR3 protein: CAISEGGYQPQHF. Written as DNA, the CDR3 is TGTGCCATCAGTGAGGGGGGCTATCAGCCCCAGCATTTT. The J gene is TRBJ1-5, the V gene TRBV10-3; a possible D gene is TRBD1 (6 bases). CDR3 length: 13 amino acids. Germline V gene lookup returns CDR1 ENHRY and CDR2 SYGVKD. Trimming cost V 2 bases and J 5 bases, with 7 bases left between them.